Listed below are T cell receptor beta chains from one sample, sequenced in a study. TCRdb re-called the 5' RACE reads through MiXCR, storing one row per CDR3 protein. The table lists about 550 distinct CDR3 sequences, about 8.7% of them singletons. Sequencing was performed on total memory T cells from blood PBMCs. The receptors were gathered from a male donor with HIV. The CDR3 runs from the conserved cysteine through the conserved F or W. A D gene is named only where the DNA matches it firmly. Expanded clones are given a class, and other clones once, few, many or no size at all.

>TRBJ1-1|few|TRBV6-1|NA
CASRLSGHANTEAFF
TGTGCCAGCAGGCTATCGGGACACGCGAACACTGAAGCTTTCTTT
>TRBJ1-2|NA|TRBV12-3/TRBV12-4|TRBD1
CASSFVDRGMDGYTF
TGTGCCAGCAGTTTCGTCGACAGGGGGATGGATGGCTACACCTTC
>TRBJ1-2|few|TRBV7-2|NA
CASSFSGEGGYTF
TGTGCCAGCAGCTTTTCAGGGGAGGGTGGCTACACCTTC
>TRBJ1-1|large|TRBV11-3|NA
CASSLGFGGLAFF
TGTGCCAGCAGCTTAGGATTCGGGGGGCTAGCTTTCTTT
>TRBJ2-3|NA|TRBV7-3|NA
CASSLISTDTQYF
TGTGCCAGCAGCTTAATTTCTACAGATACGCAGTATTTT
>TRBJ1-2|few|TRBV4-3|NA
CASSQGIYGYTF
TGCGCCAGCAGCCAAGGTATCTATGGCTACACCTTC
>TRBJ1-1|NA|TRBV7-6|NA
CASSLTANTEAFF
TGTGCCAGCAGCCTGACGGCGAACACTGAAGCTTTCTTT
>TRBJ2-3|NA|TRBV20-1|NA
CSAHRGGASTDTQYF
TGCAGTGCTCATCGCGGCGGGGCTAGCACAGATACGCAGTATTTT
>TRBJ2-4|NA|TRBV4-2|TRBD1
CASSPRGQEAKNIQYF
TGTGCCAGCAGCCCTAGGGGACAGGAGGCCAAAAACATTCAGTACTTC
>TRBJ2-3|large|TRBV4-3|NA
CASSLGGGKDTQYF
TGCGCCAGCAGCCTGGGCGGGGGCAAAGATACGCAGTATTTT
>TRBJ1-2|large|TRBV12-3/TRBV12-4|TRBD1
CASRPRDRVGYTF
TGTGCCAGCCGACCCCGGGACAGGGTCGGCTACACCTTC
>TRBJ1-2|NA|TRBV5-5|NA
CASSTGTKNYGYTF
TGTGCCAGCAGCACCGGGACAAAGAACTATGGCTACACCTTC
>TRBJ2-3|few|TRBV28|TRBD1
CASIQGGTDTQYF
TGTGCCAGCATTCAGGGGGGCACAGATACGCAGTATTTT
>TRBJ1-2|large|TRBV4-1|NA
CASSQGAGLSYGYTF
TGCGCCAGCAGCCAAGGGGCAGGGTTAAGTTATGGCTACACCTTC
>TRBJ2-1|NA|TRBV25-1|TRBD2
CASSEAGVAYNEQFF
TGTGCCAGCAGTGAAGCGGGAGTGGCCTACAATGAGCAGTTCTTC
>TRBJ1-5|few|TRBV28|NA
CASSFQVNQPQHF
TGTGCCAGCAGTTTTCAGGTCAATCAGCCCCAGCATTTT
>TRBJ2-3|NA|TRBV5-1|NA
CASSYRQSKDTQYF
TGCGCCAGCAGCTACCGACAGTCCAAAGATACGCAGTATTTT
>TRBJ2-1|NA|TRBV11-3|NA
CASSGGGFYNEQFF
TGTGCCAGCAGCGGGGGAGGATTTTACAATGAGCAGTTCTTC
>TRBJ2-2|few|TRBV3-1|NA
CASSHPGKANTGELFF
TGTGCCAGCAGCCACCCAGGGAAGGCGAACACCGGGGAGCTGTTTTTT
>TRBJ1-1|NA|TRBV11-1|NA
CASTPSVRDTEAFF
TGTGCCAGCACCCCGTCCGTAAGGGATACTGAAGCTTTCTTT
>TRBJ1-1|large|TRBV10-3|NA
CAISVWSDTEAFF
TGTGCCATCAGTGTGTGGTCGGACACTGAAGCTTTCTTT
>TRBJ1-2|NA|TRBV10-3|NA
CAISGQFYGYTF
TGTGCCATCAGTGGACAGTTCTATGGCTACACCTTC
>TRBJ1-5|large|TRBV10-1|NA
CASSDFRDYFYSNQPQHF
TGCGCCAGCAGTGATTTCAGGGACTATTTTTATAGCAATCAGCCCCAGCATTTT
>TRBJ2-5|large|TRBV27|NA
CASSFDPGELEETQYF
TGTGCCAGCAGTTTCGACCCCGGGGAATTGGAAGAGACCCAGTACTTC
>TRBJ1-2|NA|TRBV7-9|TRBD1
CASSSTGGYGYTF
TGTGCCAGCAGTTCTACAGGGGGCTATGGCTACACCTTC
>TRBJ1-1|NA|TRBV18|NA
CASSPTGHVRNRNWYTEAFF
TGTGCCAGCTCACCGACCGGACATGTAAGAAACAGGAATTGGTACACTGAAGCTTTCTTT
>TRBJ1-1|NA|TRBV29-1|TRBD1
CSVGTQGAQGEAFF
TGCAGCGTTGGAACACAGGGGGCGCAGGGTGAAGCTTTCTTT
>TRBJ2-6|few|TRBV7-3|NA
CASSFTGSGANVLTF
TGTGCCAGCAGCTTTACAGGGTCAGGGGCCAACGTCCTGACTTTC
>TRBJ1-3|NA|TRBV7-6|TRBD1
CASSSFTRTGLGNTIYF
TGTGCCAGCAGCTCTTTCACCCGGACAGGTCTTGGAAACACCATATATTTT
>TRBJ2-4|NA|TRBV7-2|TRBD2
CASSLAGLAGGLQYF
TGTGCCAGCAGCTTAGCGGGGCTAGCGGGGGGCCTTCAGTACTTC
>TRBJ2-5|few|TRBV29-1|NA
CSATGTFKETQYF
TGCAGCGCCACTGGGACATTTAAAGAGACCCAGTACTTC
>TRBJ2-3|large|TRBV10-3|TRBD2
CAISATSGPDTQYF
TGTGCCATCAGCGCCACTAGCGGCCCAGATACGCAGTATTTT
>TRBJ2-3|few|TRBV29-1|NA
CSVVPGWTSTDTQYF
TGCAGCGTTGTACCAGGGTGGACTAGCACAGATACGCAGTATTTT
>TRBJ2-7|NA|TRBV28|TRBD2
CASSFLAGYEQYF
TGTGCCAGCAGTTTCCTAGCGGGATACGAGCAGTACTTC
>TRBJ2-1|large|TRBV15|NA
CATSREGRGASYNEQFF
TGTGCCACCAGCAGAGAGGGACGGGGGGCCTCCTACAATGAGCAGTTCTTC
>TRBJ1-1|NA|TRBV4-1|NA
CASSQEMEMGSGVDTEAFF
TGCGCCAGCAGCCAAGAAATGGAAATGGGGTCGGGCGTCGACACTGAAGCTTTCTTT
>TRBJ2-5|large|TRBV7-9|NA
CASSVEETQYF
TGTGCCAGCAGCGTGGAAGAGACCCAGTACTTC
>TRBJ2-3|few|TRBV20-1|TRBD2
CSAPGRVRRSLPDTQYF
TGCAGTGCCCCAGGGAGGGTTAGGAGGAGCCTCCCAGATACGCAGTATTTT
>TRBJ2-1|few|TRBV6-2/TRBV6-3|TRBD1
CASSYKPFHRGRFNEQFF
TGTGCCAGCAGTTACAAACCATTCCACAGGGGGCGGTTCAATGAGCAGTTCTTC
>TRBJ2-5|NA|TRBV15|NA
CATSRAVGPGTRQTQYF
TGTGCCACCAGCAGAGCTGTGGGGCCTGGAACTCGGCAGACCCAGTACTTC
>TRBJ2-7|NA|TRBV20-1|TRBD2
CSARVSGVSYEQYF
TGCAGTGCTAGAGTTAGCGGGGTGTCCTACGAGCAGTACTTC
>TRBJ1-2|once|TRBV10-1|NA
CASRGKGMGGYTF
TGCGCCAGCAGAGGGAAGGGGATGGGTGGCTACACCTTC
>TRBJ2-5|NA|TRBV20-1|NA
CMRRDHSRETQYF
TGCATGCGCCGGGACCATAGTCGGGAGACCCAGTACTTC
>TRBJ2-7|large|TRBV10-1|TRBD1
CASSWDSFYEQYF
TGCGCCAGCAGTTGGGACAGTTTCTACGAGCAGTACTTC
>TRBJ2-7|NA|TRBV10-1|NA
CASTTGRTYEQYF
TGCGCCAGCACTACGGGACGCACCTACGAGCAGTACTTC
>TRBJ1-1|NA|TRBV7-9|TRBD1
CASSPQGVEAFF
TGTGCCAGCAGTCCTCAGGGGGTTGAAGCTTTCTTT
>TRBJ1-2|large|TRBV6-5|NA
CASSSPGAQASSWGYTF
TGTGCCAGCAGTTCCCCCGGGGCGCAGGCCTCCTCCTGGGGCTACACCTTC
>TRBJ2-6|large|TRBV30|NA
CAWSVHSDVLTF
TGTGCCTGGAGTGTACACTCCGACGTCCTGACTTTC
>TRBJ2-7|large|TRBV27|TRBD1
CASMRQGYNYEQYF
TGTGCCAGCATGAGACAGGGCTATAACTACGAGCAGTACTTC
>TRBJ2-5|large|TRBV20-1|NA
CSATLGVLETQYF
TGCAGTGCTACCTTGGGAGTGTTAGAGACCCAGTACTTC
>TRBJ1-1|large|TRBV29-1|TRBD1
CSARGQGTQNTEAFF
TGCAGCGCCAGGGGACAGGGGACTCAGAACACTGAAGCTTTCTTT
>TRBJ2-1|large|TRBV6-2/TRBV6-3|NA
CASSQLGNEQFF
TGTGCCAGCAGCCAGCTGGGGAATGAGCAGTTCTTC
>TRBJ1-2|NA|TRBV7-2|TRBD1
CASSYLTRQGYYGYTF
TGTGCCAGCAGCTACCTTACCAGACAGGGATACTATGGCTACACCTTC